The TCR beta chain described here comes from a study of regulatory T cells in long-lasting Graves disease. Notes on the study in general: Examination was confined to peripheral blood, excluding thyroid tissue. TRBV28, TRBJ1-2 and TRBJ2-5 were segments that persistent disease favored. Whereas new patients shared 950 to 1,000 public clonotypes, persistent patients shared more, at 2,500 to 3,500.

Arm-PCR of CDR3 regions with iRepertoire HTBI primers generated TCR beta libraries. TCRdb ran MiXCR on the multiplex PCR reads and lists one entry per CDR3 protein. Counted here are 540,000 or so distinct CDR3 sequences, about 13% occurring once; the ten biggest clones make up roughly 10%. The time point is: newly diagnosed GD, antithyroid drugs for less than 3 months. The authors made the TCR library using RNA they extracted from PBMCs. This clonotype was picked up a small number of times. Its antigen is as yet unknown. This CDR3 has 14 residues. Germline loops: CDR1 LGHDT, CDR2 YNNKEL (reference sequence). V was pared by 2 bases and J by 2 bases, with 7 bases between. These same records also appear under a second study, on T cells in Graves' hyperthyroidism and ophthalmopathy. That report notes: Blood also showed most of the thyroid clonotypes that were expanded above 0.001.

Material: peripheral blood mononuclear cells (PBMCs), obtained at new diagnosis, from a patient treated with antithyroid drugs. The origin of this receptor is a young man with Graves disease. This chain uses TRBV3-1 with TRBJ1-5; possible D gene TRBD1, 5 bases. Written as DNA, the CDR3 is TGTGCCAGCAGCCAATGGGGCCGCAATCAGCCCCAGCATTTT. This sequence encodes CASSQWGRNQPQHF. Full variable domain (missing parts from reference TRBV3-1 and TRBJ1-5): DTAVSQTPKYLVTQMGNDKSIKCEQNLGHDTMYWYKQDSKKFLKIMFSYNNKELIINETVPNRFSPKSPDKAHLNLHINSLELGDSAVYFCASSQWGRNQPQHFGDGTRLSIL.